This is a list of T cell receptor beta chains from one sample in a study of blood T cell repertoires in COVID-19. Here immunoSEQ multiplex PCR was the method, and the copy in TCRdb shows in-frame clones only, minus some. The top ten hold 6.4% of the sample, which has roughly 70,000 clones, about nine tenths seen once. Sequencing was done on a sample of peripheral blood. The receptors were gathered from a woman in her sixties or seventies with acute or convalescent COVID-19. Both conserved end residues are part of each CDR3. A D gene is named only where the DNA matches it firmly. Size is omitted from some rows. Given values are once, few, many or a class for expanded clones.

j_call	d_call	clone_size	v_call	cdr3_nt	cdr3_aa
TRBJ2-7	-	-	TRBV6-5	TGTGCCAGCAGTCCTAACAGGGTTAGCTACGAGCAGTACTTC	CASSPNRVSYEQYF
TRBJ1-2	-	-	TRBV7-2	TGTGCCAGCAGCTTAGAGGCCGGCAGGGAGGGCTATGGCTACACCTTC	CASSLEAGREGYGYTF
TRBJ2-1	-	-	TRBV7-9	TGTGCCAGCAGCTTACAGGGATTGAATGAGCAGTTCTTC	CASSLQGLNEQFF
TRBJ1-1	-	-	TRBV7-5	TGTGCCCTCCGGGGATGCACTGAAGCTTTCTTT	CALRGCTEAFF
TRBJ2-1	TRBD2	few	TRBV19	TGTGCCAGTAGTTCGGGGGGGCTCGATGAGCAGTTCTTC	CASSSGGLDEQFF
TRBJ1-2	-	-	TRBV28	TGTGCCAGCAGTTTACCGACACTTAACTATGGCTACACCTTC	CASSLPTLNYGYTF
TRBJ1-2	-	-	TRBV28	TGTGCCCCGCCCGGGGATGGCTACACCTTC	CAPPGDGYTF
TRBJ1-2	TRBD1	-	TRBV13	TGTGCCAGCAGCTTCGGACAGGGGTTCTCTTTGCTTGACTATGGCTACACCTTC	CASSFGQGFSLLDYGYTF
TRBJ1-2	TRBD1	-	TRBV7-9	TGTGCCAGCAGCTCATGGACAGGGGTGGACTATGGCTACACCTTC	CASSSWTGVDYGYTF
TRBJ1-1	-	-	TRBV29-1	TGCAGCTCTCGAGAGGTCCGTGACACTGAAGCTTTCTTT	CSSREVRDTEAFF
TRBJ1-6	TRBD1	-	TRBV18	TGTGCCAGCTCATCTGGACAGGGAGTCTATAATTCACCCCTCCACTTT	CASSSGQGVYNSPLHF
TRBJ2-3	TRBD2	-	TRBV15	TGTGCCACCAGCAGAGGACTAGCGATTAGCACAGATACGCAGTATTTT	CATSRGLAISTDTQYF
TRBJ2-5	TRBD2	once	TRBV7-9	TGTGCCAGCAGCTTAGCGACGACGAGACTAGCGGCCCAAGAGACCCAGTACTTC	CASSLATTRLAAQETQYF
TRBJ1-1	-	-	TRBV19	TGTGCCAGTGGATGGGGGGGAACCACTGAAGCTTTCTTT	CASGWGGTTEAFF
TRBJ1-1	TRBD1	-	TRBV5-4	TGTGCCAGCAGCTTCGGACAGGGCGAGAGGGCTGAAGCTTTCTTT	CASSFGQGERAEAFF
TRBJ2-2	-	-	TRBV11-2	TGTGCCAGCAGCCCCCTCAGAGGGCCCTCGTCCGGGGAGCTGTTTTTT	CASSPLRGPSSGELFF
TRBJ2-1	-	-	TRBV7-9	TGTGCCAGCAGCCTCCTTCCGGATGAGCAGTTCTTC	CASSLLPDEQFF
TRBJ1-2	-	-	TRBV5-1	TGCGCCAGCAGCCCTGTAGAGGAGAGCTATGGCTACACCTTC	CASSPVEESYGYTF
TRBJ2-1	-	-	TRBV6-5	TGTGCCAGCAGTCCCGGGACTGGCTACAATGAGCAGTTCTTC	CASSPGTGYNEQFF
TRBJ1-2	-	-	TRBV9	TGTGCCAGCAGCGCACAGAACTATGGCTACACCTTC	CASSAQNYGYTF
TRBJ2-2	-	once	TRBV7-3	TGTGCCAGCAGCCCATTAGACAATCCCCGCACCGGGGAGCTGTTTTTT	CASSPLDNPRTGELFF
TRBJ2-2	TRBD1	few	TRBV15	TGTGCCACCAGCGGAACAGGGGGCGTGAGGACCGGGGAGCTGTTTTTT	CATSGTGGVRTGELFF
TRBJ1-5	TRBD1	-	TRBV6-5	TGTGCCAGCAGTTACGGCCAGGGGGGACAGCCCCAGCATTTT	CASSYGQGGQPQHF
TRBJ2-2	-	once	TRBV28	TGTGCCAGCAGTTTAGGGCCCGGGGAGCTGTTTTTT	CASSLGPGELFF
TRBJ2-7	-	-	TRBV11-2	TGTGCCAGCAGCTTAGTGCCCGGTTTTAACTACGAGCAGTACTTC	CASSLVPGFNYEQYF
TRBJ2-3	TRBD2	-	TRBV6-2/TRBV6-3	TGTGCCAGCAGTTACGGGGCGGGAGGAACAGATACGCAGTATTTT	CASSYGAGGTDTQYF
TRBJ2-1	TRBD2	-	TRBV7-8	TGTGCCAGCAGCTCGGGACTAGCGGGAGGCTGGGAGCAGTTCTTC	CASSSGLAGGWEQFF
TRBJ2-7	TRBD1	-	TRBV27	TGTGCCAGCAGTCCCGGACAGGGGACCACAGTGGAGCAGTACTTC	CASSPGQGTTVEQYF
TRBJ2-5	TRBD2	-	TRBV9	TGTGCCAGCAGCTTTGGGACTAGCGGGAGAGGAGAGACCCAGTACTTC	CASSFGTSGRGETQYF
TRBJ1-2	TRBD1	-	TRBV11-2	TGTGCCAGCAGCTTAGTCGGGACAGCCTATGGCTACACCTTC	CASSLVGTAYGYTF
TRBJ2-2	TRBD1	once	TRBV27	TGTGCCAGCAGTTTTGGGACAGAGGGGATTACCGGGGAGCTGTTTTTT	CASSFGTEGITGELFF
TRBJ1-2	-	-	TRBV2	TGTGCCAGCAGTGACGGAGGCAACTATGGCTACACCTTC	CASSDGGNYGYTF
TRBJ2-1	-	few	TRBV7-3	TGTGCCAGCGCTGAACAGAGCTCCTACAATGAGCAGTTCTTC	CASAEQSSYNEQFF